The source of this T cell receptor (beta chain) is a study of molecular identifiers for immune sequencing clone quantification. CDR1 and CDR2 (germline): KGHSH, LQKENI. The CDR3 contains 14 residues. V lost 8 bases and J 3 bases, leaving 14 bases between the germline ends. TCRdb fed the PCR reads into MiXCR, producing one record per CDR3 protein. The table records 85,000 to 100,000 distinct CDR3 sequences, roughly a quarter of them present only once. In its sample, this clonotype was seen many times. With RNA at 10%, 30% or 50%, naive CD8 libraries came from approximately 20,000 to 980,000 sorted cells.

The specimen sequenced was naive CD8+ T cells from blood, with Jurkat cell RNA spiked in. The sample's subset: FACS-sorted CD8+CD4-CCR7+CD45RA+ naive T cells. The clonotype was recovered from a human donor in good health. Some libraries in this study had Jurkat cell RNA spiked in. The rearrangement uses TRBV18 and TRBJ1-5; D might be TRBD1 (5 bases). CDR3 in DNA: TGTGCCAGCGCGGAGCCGGGGCCCAATCAGCCCCAGCATTTT. It specifies CASAEPGPNQPQHF.